The next 12 T cell receptor beta chains were all read from a single sample in a study of neurological immune-mediated disorders. TCRdb fed the 5' RACE reads into MiXCR, producing one record per CDR3 protein. The sample carries roughly 28,000 distinct CDR3 sequences, less than 15% recorded once. Sequencing was carried out using PBMCs. The source is a man between 60 and 75 years old in good health.

This clonotype was found many times. The chain uses TRBV7-2 and TRBJ1-5; a possible D gene is TRBD1 (5 bases). Trimming stripped 5 bases from V and 6 bases from J, with 14 bases between. Per germline, CDR1 SGHTA and CDR2 FQGNSA. The CDR3 consists of 14 residues. The CDR3 region is CASSPPYGGQPQHF. The CDR3 coding sequence is TGTGCCAGCAGCCCCCCCTACGGGGGTCAGCCCCAGCATTTT.

At least ten counts were recorded for this clonotype. This chain joins TRBV10-3 and TRBJ2-7; D possibly corresponds to TRBD1 (5 bases). CDR3 length: 14 amino acids. Trimming left V 6 bases short and J 5 bases short, with 17 bases between. Germline lookup yields CDR1 ENHRY and CDR2 SYGVKD. CDR3 sequence (DNA): TGTGCCATCAGGACACAGGCAGGGCACGACGAGCAGTACTTC. Its protein product is CAIRTQAGHDEQYF.

This clonotype was detected a few times. V gene TRBV18 combines with J gene TRBJ2-1; 12 bases are shared with TRBD2. The V gene end was trimmed by 5 bases and the J gene end by 6 bases; junction bases not matched to a gene: 8. Per the germline V gene, CDR1 is KGHSH and CDR2 is LQKENI. The CDR3 runs 16 residues. CDR3 amino acids: CASSIWTSGVANEQFF. Here the CDR3 DNA reads TGTGCCAGCTCAATATGGACTAGCGGGGTAGCCAATGAGCAGTTCTTC.

This chain uses TRBV20-1 with TRBJ1-1; D remains ambiguous. Deletions cut 0 bases from V and 5 bases from J, with 19 bases between. The CDR3 spans 16 residues. CDR1 and CDR2 (germline): DFQATT, SNEGSKA (reference sequence). CDR3 residues: CSARDTVGRGVTEAFF. In DNA, the CDR3 is TGCAGTGCTAGAGATACGGTAGGACGGGGAGTAACTGAAGCTTTCTTT.

This clonotype has ten or more counts. V gene TRBV9 combines with J gene TRBJ2-7, with D possibly being TRBD2 (6 bases). Looked up from germline, CDR1 is SGDLS and CDR2 is YYNGEE. Trimming left V 4 bases short and J 4 bases short, with 15 bases between. The CDR3 covers 14 residues. The CDR3 region has the DNA TGTGCCAGCAGCCCTCGGGACTTCCCTTACGAGCAGTACTTC. Its protein product is CASSPRDFPYEQYF.

This clonotype came up many times. The V gene is TRBV5-1, the J gene TRBJ1-1, with 8 nucleotides matching TRBD1. The CDR3 contains 14 residues. Germline V gene lookup returns CDR1 SGHRS and CDR2 YFSETQ. V trimming: 6 bases; J trimming: 1 base; junction bases outside the gene matches: 5. CDR3 sequence (DNA): TGCGCCAGCACTCCGACAGGGGCGAACACTGAAGCTTTCTTT. Amino acid sequence: CASTPTGANTEAFF.

This clonotype is medium-sized (0.01 to 0.1%) within its sample. The gene calls are TRBV4-1 and TRBJ1-5, with TRBD1 as a possible D gene (5 bases). CDR3 length equals 17 residues. CDR1 MGHRA and CDR2 YSYEKL come from the germline V gene. With 0 bases removed from V and 5 bases from J, the gap between germline ends came to 17 bases. CDR3 region: CASSQDQPGYGDQPQHF. The CDR3 nucleotides read TGCGCCAGCAGCCAAGATCAACCAGGGTATGGGGATCAGCCCCAGCATTTT.

This clonotype is medium-sized. The V call is TRBV5-1, the J call TRBJ1-1; 8 bases are shared with TRBD1. The CDR3 consists of 14 residues. CDR1 and CDR2 (germline): SGHRS, YFSETQ. V was clipped by 4 bases and J by 5 bases; unmatched bases: 7. CDR3 loop: CASSTGQGRTEAFF. The CDR3 bases are TGCGCCAGCAGCACCGGACAGGGAAGGACTGAAGCTTTCTTT.

This clonotype was seen ten or more times. V usage is TRBV2 and J usage is TRBJ2-7; 10 bases align to TRBD1. Germline assignment: CDR1 SNHLY and CDR2 FYNNEI. The CDR3 is made up of 15 amino acids. V dropped 2 bases and J dropped 6; count of bases not matched to a gene: 7. DNA of the CDR3: TGTGCCAGCAGTGAAACGAGACAGGGGGCGAGCGAGCAGTACTTC. Its translation is CASSETRQGASEQYF.

This clonotype was detected ten times or more. The rearrangement joins TRBV10-3 to TRBJ2-7; D is possibly TRBD1 or TRBD2 (5 bases each). The CDR3 is made up of 12 amino acids. CDR1 is ENHRY and CDR2 is SYGVKD in the germline V gene. Trimming left V 2 bases short and J 5 bases short, with 7 bases between. CDR3 sequence (DNA): TGTGCCATCAGTGAGGGGACGAACGAGCAGTACTTC. It encodes CAISEGTNEQYF.

This clonotype has ten or more counts. The chain combines TRBV5-1 with TRBJ2-1; D is unclear. The germline V gene encodes CDR1 SGHRS and CDR2 YFSETQ. This CDR3 is 13 amino acids long. V was trimmed by 1 base and J by 0 bases, leaving 2 bases between them. The CDR3 is CASSLSSYNEQFF. In DNA form, the CDR3 reads TGCGCCAGCAGCTTGTCCTCCTACAATGAGCAGTTCTTC.

This clonotype was seen ten or more times. The CDR3 DNA sequence: TGTGCCAGCAGCCAAGATTGGGCAGGGCGATGGACCCAGTACTTC. It encodes CASSQDWAGRWTQYF. The chain combines TRBV3-1 with TRBJ2-5; D is possibly TRBD1 (5 bases). V lost 0 bases and J 7 bases, leaving 15 bases between the germline ends. CDR3 length: 15 amino acids. Germline V lookup: CDR1 LGHDT, CDR2 YNNKEL (reference sequence).